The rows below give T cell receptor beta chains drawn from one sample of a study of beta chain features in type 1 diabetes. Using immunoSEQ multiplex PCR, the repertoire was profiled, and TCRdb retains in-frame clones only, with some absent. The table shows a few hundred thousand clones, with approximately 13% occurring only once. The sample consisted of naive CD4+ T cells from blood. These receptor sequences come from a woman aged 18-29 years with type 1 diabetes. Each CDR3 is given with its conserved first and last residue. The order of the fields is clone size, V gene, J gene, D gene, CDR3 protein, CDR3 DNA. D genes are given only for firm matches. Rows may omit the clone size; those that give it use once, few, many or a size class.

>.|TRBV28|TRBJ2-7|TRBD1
CASTPGTGNPYEQYF
TGTGCCAGCACCCCCGGGACAGGAAACCCCTACGAGCAGTACTTC
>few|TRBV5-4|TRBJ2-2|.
CASSSGQLGGELFF
TGTGCCAGCAGCTCCGGACAACTGGGCGGGGAGCTGTTTTTT
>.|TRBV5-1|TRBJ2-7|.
CASSPGWSYEQYF
TGCGCCAGCAGCCCCGGGTGGTCCTACGAGCAGTACTTC
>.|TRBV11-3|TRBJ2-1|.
CASSSRTGGDNEQFF
TGTGCCAGCAGCTCCCGGACAGGAGGGGACAATGAGCAGTTCTTC
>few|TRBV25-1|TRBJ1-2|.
CASSNNYGYTF
TGTGCCAGCTCAAATAACTATGGCTACACCTTC
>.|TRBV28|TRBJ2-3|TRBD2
CASSLAGVPDTQYF
TGTGCCAGCAGTTTGGCGGGAGTCCCAGATACGCAGTATTTT
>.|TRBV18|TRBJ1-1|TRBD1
CASSRTGDTEAFF
TGTGCCAGCTCGAGGACAGGGGACACTGAAGCTTTCTTT
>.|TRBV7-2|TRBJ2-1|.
CASISLGGAQFF
TGTGCCAGCATCTCCCTCGGCGGGGCTCAGTTCTTC
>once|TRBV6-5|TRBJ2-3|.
CASSYSPGVADTQYF
TGTGCCAGCAGTTACTCGCCGGGAGTGGCAGATACGCAGTATTTT
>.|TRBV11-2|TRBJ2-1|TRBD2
CASSLGLAVRYNEQFF
TGTGCCAGCAGCTTAGGACTAGCGGTACGCTACAATGAGCAGTTCTTC
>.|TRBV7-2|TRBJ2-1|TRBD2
CASSLVGSGSSENNEQFF
TGTGCCAGCAGCTTAGTTGGTAGCGGGAGCTCGGAAAACAATGAGCAGTTCTTC
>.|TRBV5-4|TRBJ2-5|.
CASSLGLAGLGTQYF
TGTGCCAGCAGCTTAGGTTTAGCAGGGTTGGGGACCCAGTACTTC
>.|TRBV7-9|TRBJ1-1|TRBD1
CASSSMTGPNTEAFF
TGTGCCAGCAGCTCCATGACAGGGCCGAACACTGAAGCTTTCTTT
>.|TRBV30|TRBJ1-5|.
CAWREGSFNQPQHF
TGTGCCTGGAGGGAGGGGAGCTTCAATCAGCCCCAGCATTTT
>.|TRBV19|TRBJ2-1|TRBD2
CASRLREGGYNEQFF
TGTGCCAGTAGATTGCGGGAGGGAGGCTACAATGAGCAGTTCTTC
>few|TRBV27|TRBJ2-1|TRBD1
CASSLHISGTVNNEQFF
TGTGCCAGCAGTCTACACATATCCGGGACAGTTAACAATGAGCAGTTCTTC
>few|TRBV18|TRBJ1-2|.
CASSPSGRRGYTF
TGTGCCAGCTCACCGTCAGGCAGGCGTGGCTACACCTTC
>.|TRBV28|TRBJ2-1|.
CASSAPTIRQFF
TGTGCCAGCAGTGCCCCGACTATCAGGCAGTTCTTC
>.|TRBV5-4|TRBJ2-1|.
CASSLPVSSYNEQFF
TGTGCCAGCAGCTTGCCGGTGAGCTCCTACAATGAGCAGTTCTTC
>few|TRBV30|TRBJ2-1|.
CAWDPGYNEQFF
TGTGCCTGGGACCCAGGTTACAATGAGCAGTTCTTC
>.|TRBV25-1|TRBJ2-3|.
CASSEGDYATDTQYF
TGTGCCAGCAGTGAGGGAGACTACGCTACAGATACGCAGTATTTT
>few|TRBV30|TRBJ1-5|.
CAWSRQDNQPQHF
TGTGCCTGGAGTAGACAGGACAATCAGCCCCAGCATTTT
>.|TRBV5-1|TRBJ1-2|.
CASSLDLKGMDGGYTF
TGCGCCAGCAGCTTGGATCTTAAGGGGATGGACGGTGGCTACACCTTC
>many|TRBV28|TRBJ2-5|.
CASSQQGEETQYF
TGTGCCAGCAGTCAACAGGGAGAAGAGACCCAGTACTTC
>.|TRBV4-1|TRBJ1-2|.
CASSQGGGGLGSNYGYTF
TGCGCCAGCAGCCAAGGTGGGGGAGGCTTGGGAAGTAACTATGGCTACACCTTC
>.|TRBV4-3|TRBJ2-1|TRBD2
CASSQDTGLAESYNEQFF
TGCGCCAGCAGCCAAGATACCGGACTAGCGGAATCCTACAATGAGCAGTTCTTC